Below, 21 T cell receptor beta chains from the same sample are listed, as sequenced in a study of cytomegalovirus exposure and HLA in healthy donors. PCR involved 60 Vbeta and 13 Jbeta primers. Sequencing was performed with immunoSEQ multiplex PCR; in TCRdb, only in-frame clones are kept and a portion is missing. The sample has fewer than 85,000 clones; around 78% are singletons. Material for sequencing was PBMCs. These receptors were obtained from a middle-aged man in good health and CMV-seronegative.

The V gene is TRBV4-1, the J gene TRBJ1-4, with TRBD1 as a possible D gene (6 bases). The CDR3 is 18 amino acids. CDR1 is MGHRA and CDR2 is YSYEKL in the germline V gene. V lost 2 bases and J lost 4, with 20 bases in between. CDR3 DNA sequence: TGCGCCAGCAGCCAAATCGGTCGGGGGGGGCTCAATAATGAAAAACTGTTTTTT. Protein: CASSQIGRGGLNNEKLFF.

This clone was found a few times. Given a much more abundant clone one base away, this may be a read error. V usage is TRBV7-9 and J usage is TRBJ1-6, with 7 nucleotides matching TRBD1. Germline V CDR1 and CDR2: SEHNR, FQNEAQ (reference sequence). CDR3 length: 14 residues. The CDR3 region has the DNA TGTTCCAGCAGCTTGGGACAGATCTATTCACCCCTCCACTTT. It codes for CSSSLGQIYSPLHF.

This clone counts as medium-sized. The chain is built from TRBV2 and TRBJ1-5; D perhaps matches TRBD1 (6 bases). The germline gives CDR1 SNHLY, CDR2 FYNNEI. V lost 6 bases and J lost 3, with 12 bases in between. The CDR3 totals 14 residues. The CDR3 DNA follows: TGTGCCAGCAGGGCGGACAGTGCCAATCAGCCCCAGCATTTT. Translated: CASRADSANQPQHF.

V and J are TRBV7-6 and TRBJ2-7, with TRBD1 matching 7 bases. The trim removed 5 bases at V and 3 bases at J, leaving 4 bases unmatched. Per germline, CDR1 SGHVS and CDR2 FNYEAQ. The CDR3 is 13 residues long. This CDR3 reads CASSQDRLYEQYF. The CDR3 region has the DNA TGTGCCAGCAGCCAGGACAGGCTCTACGAGCAGTACTTC.

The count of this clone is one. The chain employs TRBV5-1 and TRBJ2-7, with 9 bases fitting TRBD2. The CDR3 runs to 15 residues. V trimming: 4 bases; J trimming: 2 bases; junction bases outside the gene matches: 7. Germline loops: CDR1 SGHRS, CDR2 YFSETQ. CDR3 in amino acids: CASSESGGLTYEQYF. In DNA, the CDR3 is TGCGCCAGCAGCGAGAGCGGGGGGCTAACCTACGAGCAGTACTTC.

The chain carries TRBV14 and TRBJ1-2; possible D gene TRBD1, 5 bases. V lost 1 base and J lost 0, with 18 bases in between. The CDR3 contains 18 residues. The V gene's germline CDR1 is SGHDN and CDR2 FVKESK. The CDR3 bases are TGTGCCAGCAGCCAAGGGGGGGGTAACCCGGCGGCTAACTATGGCTACACCTTC. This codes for CASSQGGGNPAANYGYTF.

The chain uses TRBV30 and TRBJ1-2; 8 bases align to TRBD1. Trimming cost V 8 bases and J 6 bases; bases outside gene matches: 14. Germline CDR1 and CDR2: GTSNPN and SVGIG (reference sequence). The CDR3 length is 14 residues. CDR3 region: CALDPSGQGNGYTF. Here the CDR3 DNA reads TGTGCCCTGGACCCCTCCGGACAGGGAAATGGCTACACCTTC.

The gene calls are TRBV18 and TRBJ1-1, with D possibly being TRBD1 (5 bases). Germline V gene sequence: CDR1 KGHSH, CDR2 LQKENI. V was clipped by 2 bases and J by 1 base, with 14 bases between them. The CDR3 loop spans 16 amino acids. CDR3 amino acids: CASSPGQAGGNTEAFF. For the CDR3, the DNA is TGTGCCAGCTCACCAGGCCAAGCGGGGGGGAACACTGAAGCTTTCTTT.

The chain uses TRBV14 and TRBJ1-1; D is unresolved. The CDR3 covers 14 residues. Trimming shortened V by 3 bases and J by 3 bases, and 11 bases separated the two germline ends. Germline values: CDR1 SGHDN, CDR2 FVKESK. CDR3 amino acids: CASSHSGFYTEAFF. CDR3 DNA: TGTGCCAGCAGCCATTCAGGTTTTTACACTGAAGCTTTCTTT.

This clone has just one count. CDR3 sequence reads: CASSRQGGDNEQFF. CDR3 bases: TGTGCCAGCAGTAGACAGGGGGGGGACAATGAGCAGTTCTTC. V gene TRBV2 combines with J gene TRBJ2-1; TRBD1 matches 9 bases. Germline V gene data show CDR1 as SNHLY and CDR2 as FYNNEI. The V gene end was trimmed by 5 bases and the J gene end by 5 bases; junction bases not matched to a gene: 4. This CDR3 spans 14 amino acids.

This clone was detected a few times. This CDR3 reads CASRATGIYDTQYF. The CDR3 coding sequence is TGCGCCAGCAGAGCGACAGGGATATATGATACGCAGTATTTT. The rearrangement links TRBV5-1 to TRBJ2-3; 7 nucleotides line up with TRBD1. Trimming at V came to 5 bases and at J to 6 bases, leaving 9 bases not matched to a gene. Germline lookup yields CDR1 SGHRS and CDR2 YFSETQ. The CDR3 spans 14 residues. Based on the CDR3 plus reference TRBV5-1 and TRBJ2-3, the full variable domain is KAGVTQTPRYLIKTRGQQVTLSCSPISGHRSVSWYQQTPGQGLQFLFEYFSETQRNKGNFPGRFSGRQFSNSRSEMNVSTLELGDSALYLCASRATGIYDTQYFGPGTRLTVL.

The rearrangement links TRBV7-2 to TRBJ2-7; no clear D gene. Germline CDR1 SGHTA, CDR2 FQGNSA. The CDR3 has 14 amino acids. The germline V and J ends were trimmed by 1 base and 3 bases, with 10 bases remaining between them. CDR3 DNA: TGTGCCAGCAGCTTAGTGGGCACCGACTACGAGCAGTACTTC. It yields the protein CASSLVGTDYEQYF.

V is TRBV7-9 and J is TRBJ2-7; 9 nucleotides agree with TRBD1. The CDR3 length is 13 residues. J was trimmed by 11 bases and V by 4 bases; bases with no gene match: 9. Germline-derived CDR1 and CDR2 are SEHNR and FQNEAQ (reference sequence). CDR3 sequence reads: CASSSGDRGSKYF. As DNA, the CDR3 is TGTGCCAGCAGCTCTGGAGACAGGGGGAGCAAGTACTTC.

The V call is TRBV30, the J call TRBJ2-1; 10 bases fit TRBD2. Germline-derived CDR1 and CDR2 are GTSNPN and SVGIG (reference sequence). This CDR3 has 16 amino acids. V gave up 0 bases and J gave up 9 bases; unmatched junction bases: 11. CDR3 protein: CAWSVLKRGGFIEQFF. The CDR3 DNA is TGTGCCTGGAGTGTACTGAAGCGGGGGGGTTTCATTGAGCAGTTCTTC.

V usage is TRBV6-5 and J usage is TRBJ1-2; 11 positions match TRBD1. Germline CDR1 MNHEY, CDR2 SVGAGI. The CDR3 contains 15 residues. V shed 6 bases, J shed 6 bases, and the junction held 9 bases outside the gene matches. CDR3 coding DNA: TGTGCCAGCAGGATCTACGGGACAGGGGGTCATGGCTACACCTTC. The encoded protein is CASRIYGTGGHGYTF.

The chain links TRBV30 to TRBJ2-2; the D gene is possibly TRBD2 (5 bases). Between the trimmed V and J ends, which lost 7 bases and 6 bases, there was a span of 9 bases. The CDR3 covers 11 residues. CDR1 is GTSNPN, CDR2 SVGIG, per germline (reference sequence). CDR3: CASGIPGELFF. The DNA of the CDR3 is TGTGCCTCCGGGATACCCGGGGAGCTGTTTTTT.

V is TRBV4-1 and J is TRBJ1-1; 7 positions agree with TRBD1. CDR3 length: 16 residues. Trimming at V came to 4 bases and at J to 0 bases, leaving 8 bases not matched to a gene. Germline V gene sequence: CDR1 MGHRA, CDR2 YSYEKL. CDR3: CASSRLLRGMNTEAFF. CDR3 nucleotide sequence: TGCGCCAGCAGCCGATTACTCAGGGGGATGAACACTGAAGCTTTCTTT.

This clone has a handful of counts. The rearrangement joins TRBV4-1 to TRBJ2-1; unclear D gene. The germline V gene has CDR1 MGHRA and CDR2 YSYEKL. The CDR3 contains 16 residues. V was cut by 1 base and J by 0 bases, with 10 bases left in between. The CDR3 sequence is CASSQVDLISYNEQFF. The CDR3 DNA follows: TGCGCCAGCAGCCAAGTTGACTTAATCTCCTACAATGAGCAGTTCTTC.

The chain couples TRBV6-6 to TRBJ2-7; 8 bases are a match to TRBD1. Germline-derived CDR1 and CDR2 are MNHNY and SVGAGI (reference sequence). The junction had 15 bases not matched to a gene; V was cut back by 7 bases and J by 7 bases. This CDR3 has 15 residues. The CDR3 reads CASNSPGQASREQYF. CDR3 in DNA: TGTGCCAGCAACTCACCGGGACAGGCCTCTCGGGAGCAGTACTTC.

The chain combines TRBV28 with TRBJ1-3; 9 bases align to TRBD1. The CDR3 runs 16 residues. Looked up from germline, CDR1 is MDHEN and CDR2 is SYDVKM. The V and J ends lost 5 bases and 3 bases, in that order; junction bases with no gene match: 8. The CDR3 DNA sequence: TGTGCCAGCAGTGCGCCGGGACAGGGCTATGGAAACACCATATATTTT. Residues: CASSAPGQGYGNTIYF.

Here the CDR3 reads CASSSTSGGAYEQYF. The CDR3 DNA is TGTGCCAGCAGCTCGACTAGCGGGGGGGCCTACGAGCAGTACTTC. The chain couples TRBV7-2 to TRBJ2-5, with TRBD2 identical over 14 bases. The J call may be mistaken, given a closer DNA end match to TRBJ2-7. The germline CDR1 and CDR2 sequences are SGHTA and FQGNSA. CDR3 length: 15 residues.